This TCR beta chain appears in the sequencing data of a study of spatial heterogeneity in lung cancer. Turning to the study itself: Sequences of the beta chain were consistently detected in greater numbers than alpha-chain sequences. General study points: Counts of expanded intratumoral alpha and beta TCRs tracked tumor mutation counts.

TCRdb redid the calling of the 5' RACE reads with MiXCR, one entry per CDR3 protein. The profile shows several thousand distinct CDR3 sequences, approximately 7% of them singletons. This CDR3 spans 15 amino acids. Germline CDR1 and CDR2: MDHEN and SYDVKM. Trimming removed 8 bases at V and 8 bases at J, with 24 bases between. Time point in this sample: sample taken at primary tumor resection. This clonotype was observed many times. Its antigen remains unidentified. This chain uses TRBV28 with TRBJ1-2; no firm D call. Source: lung tumor tissue, taken at surgery. The receptor was derived from a male donor with early-stage non-small cell lung cancer. DNA of the CDR3: TGTGCCAGCGCCTACGAGGACCGTTCGGCTATAGGCTACACCTTC. Protein sequence: CASAYEDRSAIGYTF.